The text below deals with one T cell receptor (beta chain). The antigen is not known. Germline lookup yields CDR1 MDHEN and CDR2 SYDVKM. V was clipped by 6 bases and J by 6 bases, with 20 bases between them. CDR3 size: 15 residues. The data were taken from a study of cytomegalovirus exposure and HLA in healthy donors. Study summary: A subsequent analysis stated that the 100 to 150 validation repertoires were run on the same platform as the roughly 670 first-cohort repertoires.

Profiling relied on immunoSEQ multiplex PCR, and the TCRdb table lists in-frame clones only, not all of them. The sample has about 200,000 clones, roughly 77% seen once. The study, taken as a whole, reports: Reports described diagnosis of cytomegalovirus status by the classifier as highly specific and sensitive. A few chains tied to CMV proved CMV antigen-specific in vitro.

The sequence was collected from a woman aged 25 to 39 in good health and CMV-seronegative. This chain links TRBV28 with TRBJ1-1, with D perhaps matching TRBD1 (6 bases). The sequencing input was PBMCs. The CDR3 is CASSRHPRGKAEAFF. As DNA, the CDR3 is TGTGCCAGCAGCCGCCATCCCAGGGGAAAGGCTGAAGCTTTCTTT.